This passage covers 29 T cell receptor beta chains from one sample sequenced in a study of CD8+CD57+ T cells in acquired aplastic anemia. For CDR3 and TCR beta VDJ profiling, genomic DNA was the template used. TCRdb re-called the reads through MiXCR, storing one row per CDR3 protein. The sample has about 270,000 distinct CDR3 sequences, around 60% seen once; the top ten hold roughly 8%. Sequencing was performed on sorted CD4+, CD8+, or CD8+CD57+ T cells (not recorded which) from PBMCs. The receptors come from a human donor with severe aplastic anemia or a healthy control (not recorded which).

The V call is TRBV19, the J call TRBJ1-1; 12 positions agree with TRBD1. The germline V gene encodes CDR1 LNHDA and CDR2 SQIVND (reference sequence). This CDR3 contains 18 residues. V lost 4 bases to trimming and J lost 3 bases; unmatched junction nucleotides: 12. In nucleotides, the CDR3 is TGTGCCAGTAGTACCCAGTCCCGGGACAGGGGGCTGTACACTGAAGCTTTCTTT. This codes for CASSTQSRDRGLYTEAFF.

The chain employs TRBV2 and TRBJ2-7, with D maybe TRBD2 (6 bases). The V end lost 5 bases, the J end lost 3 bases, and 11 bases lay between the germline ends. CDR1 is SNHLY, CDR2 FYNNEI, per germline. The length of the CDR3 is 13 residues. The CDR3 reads CASSLWRVYEQYF. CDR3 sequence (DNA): TGTGCCAGCAGTCTTTGGAGGGTCTACGAGCAGTACTTC.

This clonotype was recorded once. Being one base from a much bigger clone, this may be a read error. CDR3 residues: CASSVVRSASYGYTF. The DNA of the CDR3 is TGTGCCAGCAGCGTCGTCCGGAGTGCTAGCTATGGCTACACCTTC. V and J are TRBV2 and TRBJ1-2, with no clear D. Germline V gene lookup returns CDR1 SNHLY and CDR2 FYNNEI. Trimming shortened V by 6 bases and J by 4 bases, and 18 bases separated the two germline ends. The CDR3 runs to 15 residues. Full variable domain (missing parts from reference TRBV2 and TRBJ1-2): EPEVTQTPSHQVTQMGQEVILRCVPISNHLYFYWYRQILGQKVEFLVSFYNNEISEKSEIFDDQFSVERPDGSNFTLKIRSTKLEDSAMYFCASSVVRSASYGYTFGSGTRLTVV.

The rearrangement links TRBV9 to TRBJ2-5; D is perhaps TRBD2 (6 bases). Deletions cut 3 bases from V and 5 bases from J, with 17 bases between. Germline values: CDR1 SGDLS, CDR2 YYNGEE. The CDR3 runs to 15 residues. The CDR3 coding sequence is TGTGCCAGCAGCGCCACCCCGACTAGTCGGGAGACCCAGTACTTC. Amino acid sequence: CASSATPTSRETQYF.

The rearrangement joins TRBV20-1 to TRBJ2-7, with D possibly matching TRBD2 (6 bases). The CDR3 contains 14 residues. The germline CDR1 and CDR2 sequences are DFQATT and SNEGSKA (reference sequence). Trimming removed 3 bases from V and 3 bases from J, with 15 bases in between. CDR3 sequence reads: CSARGGASLYEQYF. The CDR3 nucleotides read TGCAGTGCTAGGGGCGGGGCCTCCCTCTACGAGCAGTACTTC.

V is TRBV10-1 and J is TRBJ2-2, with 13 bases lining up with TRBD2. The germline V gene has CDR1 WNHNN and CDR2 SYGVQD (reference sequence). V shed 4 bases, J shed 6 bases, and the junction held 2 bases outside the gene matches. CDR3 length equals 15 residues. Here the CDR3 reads CASSAGTSGAGELFF. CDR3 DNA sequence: TGCGCCAGCAGTGCCGGGACTAGCGGGGCCGGGGAGCTGTTTTTT.

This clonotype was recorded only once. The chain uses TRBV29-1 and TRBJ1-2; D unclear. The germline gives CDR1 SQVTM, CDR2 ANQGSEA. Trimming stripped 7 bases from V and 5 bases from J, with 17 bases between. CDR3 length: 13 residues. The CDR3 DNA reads TGCAGCGGAGTGGGAGGTTTTGAGTATGGCTACACCTTC. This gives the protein CSGVGGFEYGYTF.

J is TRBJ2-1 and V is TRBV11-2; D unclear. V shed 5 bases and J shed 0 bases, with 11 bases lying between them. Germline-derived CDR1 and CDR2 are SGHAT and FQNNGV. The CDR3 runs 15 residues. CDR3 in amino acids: CASSALRSSYNEQFF. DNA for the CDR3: TGTGCCAGCAGCGCCCTTCGTAGCTCCTACAATGAGCAGTTCTTC.

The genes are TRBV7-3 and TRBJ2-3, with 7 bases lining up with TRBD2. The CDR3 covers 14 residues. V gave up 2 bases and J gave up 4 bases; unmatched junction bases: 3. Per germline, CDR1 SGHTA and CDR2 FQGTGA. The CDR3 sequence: CASSLGGRADTQYF. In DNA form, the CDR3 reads TGTGCCAGCAGCTTAGGCGGGAGAGCAGATACGCAGTATTTT. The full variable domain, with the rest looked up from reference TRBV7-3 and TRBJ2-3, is GAGVSQTPSNKVTEKGKYVELRCDPISGHTALYWYRQSLGQGPEFLIYFQGTGAADDSGLPNDRFFAVRPEGSVSTLKIQRTERGDSAVYLCASSLGGRADTQYFGPGTRLTVL.

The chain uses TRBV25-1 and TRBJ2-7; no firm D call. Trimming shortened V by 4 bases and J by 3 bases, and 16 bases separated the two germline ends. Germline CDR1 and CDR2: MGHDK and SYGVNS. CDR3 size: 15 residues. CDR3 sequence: CASSGVGSKSYEQYF. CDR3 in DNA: TGTGCCAGCAGTGGGGTCGGCTCCAAAAGCTACGAGCAGTACTTC.

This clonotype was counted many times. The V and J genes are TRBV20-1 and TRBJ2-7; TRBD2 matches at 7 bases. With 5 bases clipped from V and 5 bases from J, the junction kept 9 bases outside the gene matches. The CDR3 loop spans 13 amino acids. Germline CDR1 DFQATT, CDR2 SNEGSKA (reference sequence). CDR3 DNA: TGCAGTGCTGTCGGGACTACTGTCCACGAGCAGTACTTC. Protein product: CSAVGTTVHEQYF.

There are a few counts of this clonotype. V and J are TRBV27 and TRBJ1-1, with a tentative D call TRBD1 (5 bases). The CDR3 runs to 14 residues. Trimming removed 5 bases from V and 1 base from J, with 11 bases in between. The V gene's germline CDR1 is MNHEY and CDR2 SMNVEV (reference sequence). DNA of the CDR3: TGTGCCAGCAGTCCGGGACGGGGGAACACTGAAGCTTTCTTT. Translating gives CASSPGRGNTEAFF.

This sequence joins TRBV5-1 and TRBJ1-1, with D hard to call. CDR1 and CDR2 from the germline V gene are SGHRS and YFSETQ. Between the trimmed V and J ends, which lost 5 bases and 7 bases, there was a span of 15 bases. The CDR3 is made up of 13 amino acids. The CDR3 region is CASRLQTDLEAFF. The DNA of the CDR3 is TGCGCCAGCAGATTGCAGACCGACCTTGAAGCTTTCTTT.

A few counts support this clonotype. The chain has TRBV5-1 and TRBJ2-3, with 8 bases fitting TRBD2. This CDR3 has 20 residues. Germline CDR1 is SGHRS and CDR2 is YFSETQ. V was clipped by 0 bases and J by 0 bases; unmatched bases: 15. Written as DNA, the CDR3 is TGCGCCAGCAGCTTGGTGGGGCAGCGGGGGACCCCCCTTAGCACAGATACGCAGTATTTT. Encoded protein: CASSLVGQRGTPLSTDTQYF. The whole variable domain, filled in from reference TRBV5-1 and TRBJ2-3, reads KAGVTQTPRYLIKTRGQQVTLSCSPISGHRSVSWYQQTPGQGLQFLFEYFSETQRNKGNFPGRFSGRQFSNSRSEMNVSTLELGDSALYLCASSLVGQRGTPLSTDTQYFGPGTRLTVL.

The CDR3 region has the DNA TGTGCCAGCAGTATAGGGACGACCCAGTACTTC. Translated, it gives CASSIGTTQYF. The rearrangement joins TRBV2 to TRBJ2-5, with D tentatively TRBD1 or TRBD2 (5 bases each). This CDR3 contains 11 residues. V shed 5 bases and J shed 7 bases, with 8 bases lying between them. Germline CDR1 and CDR2: SNHLY and FYNNEI.

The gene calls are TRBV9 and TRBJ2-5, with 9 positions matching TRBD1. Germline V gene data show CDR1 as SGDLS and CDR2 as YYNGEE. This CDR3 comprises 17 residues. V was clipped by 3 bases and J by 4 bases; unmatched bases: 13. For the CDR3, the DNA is TGTGCCAGCAGCGCGCGAGCAGGGACAGGGAGTATAGAGACCCAGTACTTC. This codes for CASSARAGTGSIETQYF.

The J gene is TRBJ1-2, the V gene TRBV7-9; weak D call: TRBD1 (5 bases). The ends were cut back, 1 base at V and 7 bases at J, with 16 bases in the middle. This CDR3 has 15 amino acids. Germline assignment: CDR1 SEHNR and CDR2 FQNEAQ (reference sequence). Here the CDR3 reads CASSLGGGEPFGYTF. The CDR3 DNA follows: TGTGCCAGCAGCTTAGGGGGGGGAGAACCCTTTGGCTACACCTTC.

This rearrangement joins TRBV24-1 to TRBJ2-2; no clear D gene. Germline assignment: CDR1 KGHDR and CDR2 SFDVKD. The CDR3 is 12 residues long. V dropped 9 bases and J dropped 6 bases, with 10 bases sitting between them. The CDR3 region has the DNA TGTGCCACCTCTAGGAAGTCCGGGGAGCTGTTTTTT. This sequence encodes CATSRKSGELFF.

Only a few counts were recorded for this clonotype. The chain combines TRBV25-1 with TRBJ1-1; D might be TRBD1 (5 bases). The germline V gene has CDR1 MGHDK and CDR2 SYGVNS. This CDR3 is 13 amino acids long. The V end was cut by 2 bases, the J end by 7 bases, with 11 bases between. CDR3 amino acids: CASSERGRDEAFF. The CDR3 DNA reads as TGTGCCAGCAGTGAAAGGGGTCGGGATGAAGCTTTCTTT.

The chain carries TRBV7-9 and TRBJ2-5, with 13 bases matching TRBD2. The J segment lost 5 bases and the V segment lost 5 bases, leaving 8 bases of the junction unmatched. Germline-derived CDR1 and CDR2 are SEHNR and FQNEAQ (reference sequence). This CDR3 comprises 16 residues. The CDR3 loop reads CASSTGLAGPGETQYF. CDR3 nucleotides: TGTGCCAGCAGCACGGGACTAGCGGGGCCCGGGGAGACCCAGTACTTC.

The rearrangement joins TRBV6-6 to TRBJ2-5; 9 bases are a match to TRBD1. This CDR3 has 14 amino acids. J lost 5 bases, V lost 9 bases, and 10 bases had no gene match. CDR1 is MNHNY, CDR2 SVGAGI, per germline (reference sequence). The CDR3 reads CASLTGGFGETQYF. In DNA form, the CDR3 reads TGTGCCAGTCTTACAGGGGGCTTTGGGGAGACCCAGTACTTC.

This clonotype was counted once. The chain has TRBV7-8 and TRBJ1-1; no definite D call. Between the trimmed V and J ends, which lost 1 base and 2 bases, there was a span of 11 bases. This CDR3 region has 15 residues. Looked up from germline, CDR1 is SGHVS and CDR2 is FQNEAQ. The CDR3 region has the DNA TGTGCCAGCAGCTTAGGGCCCACGGCCAACACTGAAGCTTTCTTT. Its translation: CASSLGPTANTEAFF.

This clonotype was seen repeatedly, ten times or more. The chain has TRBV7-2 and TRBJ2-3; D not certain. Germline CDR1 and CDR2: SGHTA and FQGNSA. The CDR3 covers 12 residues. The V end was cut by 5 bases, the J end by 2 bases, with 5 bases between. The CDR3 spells CASSPDTDTQYF. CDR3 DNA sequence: TGTGCCAGCAGCCCGGACACAGATACGCAGTATTTT.

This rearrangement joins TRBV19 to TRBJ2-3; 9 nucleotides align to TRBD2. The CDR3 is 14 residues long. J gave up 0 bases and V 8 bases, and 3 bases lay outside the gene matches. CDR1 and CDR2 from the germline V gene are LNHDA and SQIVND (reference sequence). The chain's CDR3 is CASRLAASTDTQYF. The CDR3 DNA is TGTGCCAGTCGACTAGCGGCAAGCACAGATACGCAGTATTTT.

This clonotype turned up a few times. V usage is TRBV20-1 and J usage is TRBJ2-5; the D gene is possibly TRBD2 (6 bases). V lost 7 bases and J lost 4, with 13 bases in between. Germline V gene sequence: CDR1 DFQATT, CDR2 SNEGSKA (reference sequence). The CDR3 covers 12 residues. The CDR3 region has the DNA TGCAGTGGAGTGGGAGGACGAGAGACCCAGTACTTC. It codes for CSGVGGRETQYF.

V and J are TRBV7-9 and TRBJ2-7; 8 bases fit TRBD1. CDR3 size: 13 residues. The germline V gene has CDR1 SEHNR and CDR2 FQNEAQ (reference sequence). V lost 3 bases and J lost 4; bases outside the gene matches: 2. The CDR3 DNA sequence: TGTGCCAGCAGCTTGGGACAGGATTACGAGCAGTACTTC. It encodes CASSLGQDYEQYF.

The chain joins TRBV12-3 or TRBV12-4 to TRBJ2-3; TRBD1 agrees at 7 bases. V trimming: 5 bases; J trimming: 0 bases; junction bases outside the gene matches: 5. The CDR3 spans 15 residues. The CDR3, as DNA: TGTGCCAGCAGTCAGGGACAGAGGAGCACAGATACGCAGTATTTT. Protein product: CASSQGQRSTDTQYF.

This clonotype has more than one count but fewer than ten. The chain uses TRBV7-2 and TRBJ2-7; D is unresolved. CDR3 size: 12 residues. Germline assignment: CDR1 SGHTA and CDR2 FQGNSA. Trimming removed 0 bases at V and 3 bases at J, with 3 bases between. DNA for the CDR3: TGTGCCAGCAGCTTAGCGCACTACGAGCAGTACTTC. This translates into CASSLAHYEQYF.

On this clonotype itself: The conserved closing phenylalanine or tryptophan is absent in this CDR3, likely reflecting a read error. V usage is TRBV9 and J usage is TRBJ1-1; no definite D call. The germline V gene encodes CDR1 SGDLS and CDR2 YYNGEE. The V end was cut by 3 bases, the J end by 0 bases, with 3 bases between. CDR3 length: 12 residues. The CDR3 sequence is CASSGMNTEAFL. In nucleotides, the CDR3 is TGTGCCAGCAGCGGGATGAACACTGAAGCTTTCCTT.